This is a list of T cell receptor beta chains from one sample in a study of cytomegalovirus exposure and HLA in healthy donors. The data were produced by immunoSEQ multiplex PCR, yet TCRdb's version contains in-frame clones alone and is incomplete. The table has some 98,000 clones, roughly 87% seen once; the top ten hold less than 7.5%. Sequencing was done on a sample of PBMCs. Source of these receptors: a man younger than 35 in good health and CMV-seropositive. CDR3s include the opening cysteine and the closing phenylalanine or tryptophan. D genes are given only for firm matches. Expanded clones get a size class; other rows say once, few or many, or leave the size out.

J gene,V gene,clone size,D gene,CDR3 protein,CDR3 DNA
TRBJ2-3,TRBV5-1,.,.,CATAPGPFTDTQYF,TGCGCCACCGCCCCAGGGCCCTTCACAGATACGCAGTATTTT
TRBJ2-5,TRBV27,.,TRBD2,CASSLSGPSGGSQETQYF,TGTGCCAGCAGTTTATCGGGGCCTAGCGGGGGATCCCAAGAGACCCAGTACTTC
TRBJ2-2,TRBV2,.,TRBD2,CASRRLAGGNTGELFF,TGTGCCAGCAGGAGACTAGCGGGGGGAAACACCGGGGAGCTGTTTTTT
TRBJ2-2,TRBV28,.,.,CASSLGPAANTGELFF,TGTGCCAGCAGTTTAGGGCCAGCCGCGAACACCGGGGAGCTGTTTTTT
TRBJ2-7,TRBV27,.,TRBD2,CASKRGLAGAYEQYF,TGTGCCAGCAAGCGGGGACTAGCGGGGGCCTACGAGCAGTACTTC
TRBJ2-7,TRBV7-3,.,TRBD1,CASSPRTGSYEQYF,TGTGCCAGCAGCCCCCGGACAGGTTCCTACGAGCAGTACTTC
TRBJ2-2,TRBV28,.,.,CASAERNTGELFF,TGTGCCAGCGCAGAGCGGAACACCGGGGAGCTGTTTTTT
TRBJ1-4,TRBV29-1,.,.,CSVDRIRVKGLFF,TGCAGCGTTGATCGAATCAGGGTTAAGGGACTGTTTTTT
TRBJ1-6,TRBV4-3,.,.,CASSQVFLSSYNSPLHF,TGCGCCAGCAGCCAAGTTTTTCTGAGCTCCTATAATTCACCCCTCCACTTT
TRBJ2-7,TRBV4-3,.,.,CASSQVLAQESYEQYF,TGCGCCAGCAGCCAAGTTCTGGCTCAGGAATCCTACGAGCAGTACTTC
TRBJ2-3,TRBV11-3,.,TRBD1,CASSPRTGPRTDTQYF,TGTGCCAGCAGCCCCCGGACAGGGCCTCGCACAGATACGCAGTATTTT
TRBJ1-6,TRBV9,.,.,CASSEGDTYNSPLHF,TGTGCCAGCAGCGAAGGGGACACCTATAATTCACCCCTCCACTTT
TRBJ1-2,TRBV7-8,.,.,CASSLEQGYGYTF,TGTGCCAGCAGCTTAGAACAGGGCTATGGCTACACCTTC
TRBJ1-3,TRBV2,.,.,CASKPGNTIYF,TGTGCCAGCAAGCCTGGAAACACCATATATTTT
TRBJ2-3,TRBV7-3,.,.,CASSLMRDTQYF,TGTGCCAGCAGCTTAATGAGGGATACGCAGTATTTT
TRBJ1-3,TRBV28,few,.,CASSPPIGAGNTIYF,TGTGCCAGCAGTCCGCCTATCGGGGCTGGAAACACCATATATTTT
TRBJ1-1,TRBV19,few,.,CASSIGPGGTEAFF,TGTGCCAGTAGTATAGGTCCGGGGGGTACTGAAGCTTTCTTT
TRBJ1-2,TRBV30,.,TRBD1,CAWRGQGLNGYTF,TGTGCCTGGAGGGGACAGGGTTTGAACGGCTACACCTTC
TRBJ2-7,TRBV4-2,.,TRBD2,CASSPRLAGGSYEQYF,TGTGCCAGCAGCCCAAGACTAGCGGGTGGCTCCTACGAGCAGTACTTC